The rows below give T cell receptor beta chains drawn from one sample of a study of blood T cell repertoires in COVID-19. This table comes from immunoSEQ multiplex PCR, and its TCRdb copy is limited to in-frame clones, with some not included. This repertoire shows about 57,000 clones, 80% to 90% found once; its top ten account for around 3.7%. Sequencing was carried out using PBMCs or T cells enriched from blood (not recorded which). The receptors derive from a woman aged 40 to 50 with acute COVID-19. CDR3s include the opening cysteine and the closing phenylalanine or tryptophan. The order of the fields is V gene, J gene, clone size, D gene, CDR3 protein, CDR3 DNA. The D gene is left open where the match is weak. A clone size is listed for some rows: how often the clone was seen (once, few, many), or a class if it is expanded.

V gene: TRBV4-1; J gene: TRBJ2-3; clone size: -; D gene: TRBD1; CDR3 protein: CASRLIFGTGETTDTQYF; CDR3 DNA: TGCGCCAGCCGTCTTATATTCGGGACAGGAGAAACCACAGATACGCAGTATTTT
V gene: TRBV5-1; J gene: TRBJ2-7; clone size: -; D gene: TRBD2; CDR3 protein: CASSASGTRTSYEQYF; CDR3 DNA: TGCGCCAGCAGCGCGTCCGGGACTAGGACATCCTACGAGCAGTACTTC
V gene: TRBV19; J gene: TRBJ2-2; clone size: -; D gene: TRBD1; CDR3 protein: CASSMGQGRYTGELFF; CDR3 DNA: TGTGCCAGTAGTATGGGACAGGGCAGGTACACCGGGGAGCTGTTTTTT
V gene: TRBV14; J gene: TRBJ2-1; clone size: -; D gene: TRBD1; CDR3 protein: CASSISGTGGGKQFF; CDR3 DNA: TGTGCCAGCAGCATATCCGGGACAGGGGGCGGGAAGCAGTTCTTC
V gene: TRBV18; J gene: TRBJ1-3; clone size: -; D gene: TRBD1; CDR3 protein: CASSPYGQGPGNTIYF; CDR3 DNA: TGTGCCAGCTCACCCTATGGACAGGGGCCAGGAAACACCATATATTTT
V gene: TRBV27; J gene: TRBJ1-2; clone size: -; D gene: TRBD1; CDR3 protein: CASSLLGTGDGYTF; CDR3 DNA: TGTGCCAGCAGTTTATTGGGGACAGGGGACGGCTACACCTTC
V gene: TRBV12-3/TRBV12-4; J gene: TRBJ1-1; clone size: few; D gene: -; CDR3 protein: CASSLRGNTEAFF; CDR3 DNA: TGTGCCAGCAGTTTAAGGGGGAACACTGAAGCTTTCTTT
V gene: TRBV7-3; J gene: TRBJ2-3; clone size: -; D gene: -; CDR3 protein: CASSLSGLTNTDTQYF; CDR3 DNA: TGTGCCAGCAGCTTGTCGGGACTTACAAACACAGATACGCAGTATTTT
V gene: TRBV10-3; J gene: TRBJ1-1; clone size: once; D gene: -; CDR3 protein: CAISDRAEAFF; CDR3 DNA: TGTGCCATCAGTGACAGGGCTGAAGCTTTCTTT
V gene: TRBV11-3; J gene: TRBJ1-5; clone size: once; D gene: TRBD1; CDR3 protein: CASSGDRGNQPQHF; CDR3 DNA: TGTGCCAGCAGCGGAGACAGGGGTAATCAGCCCCAGCATTTT
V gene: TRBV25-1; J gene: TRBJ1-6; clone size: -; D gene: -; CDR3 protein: CASEFGAYNSPLHF; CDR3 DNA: TGTGCCAGCGAATTTGGAGCCTATAATTCACCCCTCCACTTT
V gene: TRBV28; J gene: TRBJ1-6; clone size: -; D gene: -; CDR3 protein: CASSLTGLGSPLHF; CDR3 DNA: TGTGCCAGCAGTCTTACAGGGTTAGGTTCACCCCTCCACTTT
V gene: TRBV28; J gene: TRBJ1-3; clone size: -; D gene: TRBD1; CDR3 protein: CASNPGTAGNTIYF; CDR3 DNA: TGTGCCAGCAACCCAGGGACAGCTGGAAACACCATATATTTT
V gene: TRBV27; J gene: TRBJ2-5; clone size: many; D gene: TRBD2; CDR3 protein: CASSLYPSGPQETQYF; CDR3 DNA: TGTGCCAGCAGTTTATACCCTAGCGGCCCCCAAGAGACCCAGTACTTC
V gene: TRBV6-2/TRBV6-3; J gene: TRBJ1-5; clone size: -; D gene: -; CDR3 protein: CASSYQRGQSSNQPQHF; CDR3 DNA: TGTGCCAGCAGTTATCAGAGAGGGCAGTCCAGCAATCAGCCCCAGCATTTT
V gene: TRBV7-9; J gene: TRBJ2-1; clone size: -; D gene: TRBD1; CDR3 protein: CASSLQGDYNEQFF; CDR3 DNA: TGTGCCAGCAGCCTACAGGGGGATTACAATGAGCAGTTCTTC
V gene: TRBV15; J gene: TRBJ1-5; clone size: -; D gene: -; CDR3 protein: CATSRDLGQPQHF; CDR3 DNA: TGTGCCACCAGCAGAGATCTAGGTCAGCCCCAGCATTTT
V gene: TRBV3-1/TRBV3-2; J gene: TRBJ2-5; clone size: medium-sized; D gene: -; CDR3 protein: CASSQVPPGEGPETQYF; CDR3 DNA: TGTGCCAGCAGCCAAGTGCCCCCAGGGGAGGGGCCGGAGACCCAGTACTTC
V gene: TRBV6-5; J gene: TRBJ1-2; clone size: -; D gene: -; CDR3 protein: CASSYSREYGYTF; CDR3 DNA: TGTGCCAGCAGTTACTCGAGAGAGTATGGCTACACCTTC
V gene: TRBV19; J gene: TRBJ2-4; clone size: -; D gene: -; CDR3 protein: CASSPPEQKAKNIQYF; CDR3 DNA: TGTGCCAGTAGCCCCCCCGAACAGAAAGCCAAAAACATTCAGTACTTC
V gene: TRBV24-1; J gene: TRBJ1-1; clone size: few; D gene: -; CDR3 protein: CATSEGFQAFF; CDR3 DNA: TGTGCCACCAGTGAGGGCTTCCAAGCTTTCTTT
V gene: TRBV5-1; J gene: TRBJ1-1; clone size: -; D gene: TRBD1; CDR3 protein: CASSSRTGADTEAFF; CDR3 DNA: TGCGCCAGCAGCTCTAGAACAGGGGCGGACACTGAAGCTTTCTTT
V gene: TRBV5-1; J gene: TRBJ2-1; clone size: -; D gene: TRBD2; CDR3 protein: CASSSGLAGASVDEQFF; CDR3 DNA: TGCGCCAGCAGCTCGGGACTAGCGGGGGCCTCTGTAGATGAGCAGTTCTTC
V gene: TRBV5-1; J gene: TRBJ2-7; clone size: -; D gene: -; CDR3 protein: CASSAANYEQYF; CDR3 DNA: TGCGCCAGCAGCGCGGCAAACTACGAGCAGTACTTC
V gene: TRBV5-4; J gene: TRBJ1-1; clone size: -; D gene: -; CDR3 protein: CASSFPGLMNTEAFF; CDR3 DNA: TGTGCCAGCAGCTTTCCGGGACTGATGAACACTGAAGCTTTCTTT
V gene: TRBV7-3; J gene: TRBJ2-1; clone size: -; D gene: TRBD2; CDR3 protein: CASSSTGTSSYNEQFF; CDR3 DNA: TGTGCCAGCAGCTCAACCGGGACTAGCAGCTACAATGAGCAGTTCTTC
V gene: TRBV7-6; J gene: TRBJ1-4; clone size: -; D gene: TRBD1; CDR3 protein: CASSSQDRVDEKLFF; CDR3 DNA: TGTGCCAGCAGCTCCCAGGACAGGGTGGATGAAAAACTGTTTTTT
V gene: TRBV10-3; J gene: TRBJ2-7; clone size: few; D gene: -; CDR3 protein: CAISVTVREYEQYF; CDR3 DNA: TGTGCCATCAGTGTAACTGTTCGCGAGTACGAGCAGTACTTC
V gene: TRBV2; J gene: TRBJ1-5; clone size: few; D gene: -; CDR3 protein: CASSDRVYNQPQHF; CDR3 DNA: TGTGCCAGCAGTGACCGAGTTTACAATCAGCCCCAGCATTTT
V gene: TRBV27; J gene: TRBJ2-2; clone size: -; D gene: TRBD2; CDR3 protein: CASSPWTSGVTGELFF; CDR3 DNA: TGTGCCAGCAGTCCCTGGACTAGCGGCGTAACCGGGGAGCTGTTTTTT
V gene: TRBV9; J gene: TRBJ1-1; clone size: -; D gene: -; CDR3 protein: CASSVLSGLSTEAFF; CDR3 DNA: TGTGCCAGCAGCGTATTATCGGGTTTGAGCACTGAAGCTTTCTTT
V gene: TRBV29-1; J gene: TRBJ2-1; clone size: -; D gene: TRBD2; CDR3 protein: CSVRASGILEFF; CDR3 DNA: TGCAGCGTGAGGGCTAGCGGGATCTTGGAGTTCTTC
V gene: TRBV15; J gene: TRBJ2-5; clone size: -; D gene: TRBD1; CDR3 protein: CATSRDSGGEETQYF; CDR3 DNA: TGTGCCACCAGCAGAGATTCAGGGGGCGAAGAGACCCAGTACTTC
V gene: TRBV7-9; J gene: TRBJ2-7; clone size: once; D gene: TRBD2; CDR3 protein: CASSSLAGGTPYEQYF; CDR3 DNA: TGTGCCAGCAGCTCATTAGCGGGAGGGACCCCCTACGAGCAGTACTTC
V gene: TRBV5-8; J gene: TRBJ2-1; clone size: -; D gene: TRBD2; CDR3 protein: CASSSPGLAGVAEQFF; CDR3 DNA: TGTGCCAGCAGCTCCCCAGGACTAGCGGGAGTGGCTGAGCAGTTCTTC
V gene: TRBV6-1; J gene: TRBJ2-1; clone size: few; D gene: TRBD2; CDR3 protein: CASSEGLAPHNEQFF; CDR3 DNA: TGTGCCAGCAGTGAGGGACTAGCCCCTCACAATGAGCAGTTCTTC
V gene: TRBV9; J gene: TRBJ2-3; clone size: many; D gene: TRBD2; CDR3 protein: CASSASQLAGGVDTQYF; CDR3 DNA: TGTGCCAGCAGCGCGTCTCAACTAGCGGGAGGAGTTGATACGCAGTATTTT
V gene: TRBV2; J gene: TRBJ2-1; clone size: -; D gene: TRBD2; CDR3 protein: CASGIAGVYNEQFF; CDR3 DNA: TGTGCCAGCGGCATAGCGGGGGTTTACAATGAGCAGTTCTTC
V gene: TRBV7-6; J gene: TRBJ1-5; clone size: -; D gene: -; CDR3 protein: CASSHGNNQPQHF; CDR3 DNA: TGTGCCAGCAGCCACGGGAACAATCAGCCCCAGCATTTT
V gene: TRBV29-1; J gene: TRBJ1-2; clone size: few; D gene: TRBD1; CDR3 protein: CSVEHGQGNGYTF; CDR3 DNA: TGCAGCGTTGAACATGGACAGGGGAATGGCTACACCTTC
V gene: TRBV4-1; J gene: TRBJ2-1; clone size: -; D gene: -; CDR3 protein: CASSIHGGAFEQFF; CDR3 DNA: TGCGCCAGCAGCATCCATGGGGGGGCATTTGAGCAGTTCTTC
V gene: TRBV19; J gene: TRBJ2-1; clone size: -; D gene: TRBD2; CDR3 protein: CASSSSGSRGEQFF; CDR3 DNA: TGTGCCAGTAGTAGTAGCGGGAGTCGGGGTGAGCAGTTCTTC
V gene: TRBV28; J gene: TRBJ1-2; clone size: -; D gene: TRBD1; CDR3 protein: CASRRQGAGGYTF; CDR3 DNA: TGTGCCAGCAGGCGACAGGGCGCCGGTGGCTACACCTTC
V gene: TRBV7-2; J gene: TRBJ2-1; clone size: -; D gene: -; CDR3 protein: CASSPYNEQFF; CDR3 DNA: TGTGCCAGCAGTCCATACAATGAGCAGTTCTTC
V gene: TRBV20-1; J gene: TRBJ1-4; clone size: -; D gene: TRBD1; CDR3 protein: CSASSTGENEKLFF; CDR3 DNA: TGCAGTGCTAGTTCGACAGGGGAGAATGAAAAACTGTTTTTT
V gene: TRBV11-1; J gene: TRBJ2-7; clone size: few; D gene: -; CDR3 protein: CASSDLLGAYEQYF; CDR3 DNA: TGTGCCAGCAGCGACCTATTAGGGGCCTACGAGCAGTACTTC
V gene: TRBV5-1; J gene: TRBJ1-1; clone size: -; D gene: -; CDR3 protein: CASSLSYRSNTEAFF; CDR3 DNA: TGCGCCAGCAGCTTGAGTTACAGGAGTAACACTGAAGCTTTCTTT
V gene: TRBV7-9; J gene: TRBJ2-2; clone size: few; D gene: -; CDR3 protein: CASRGRSSGSNTGELFF; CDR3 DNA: TGTGCCAGTAGGGGCCGGAGTAGCGGTTCGAACACCGGGGAGCTGTTTTTT
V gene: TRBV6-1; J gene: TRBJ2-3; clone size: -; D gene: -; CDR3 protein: CASSETYTDTQYF; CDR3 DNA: TGTGCCAGCAGTGAAACATACACAGATACGCAGTATTTT
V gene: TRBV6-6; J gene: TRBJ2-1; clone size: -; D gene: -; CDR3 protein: CASRGLGGGAYNEQFF; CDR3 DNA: TGTGCCAGCAGAGGGTTAGGGGGGGGCGCCTACAATGAGCAGTTCTTC